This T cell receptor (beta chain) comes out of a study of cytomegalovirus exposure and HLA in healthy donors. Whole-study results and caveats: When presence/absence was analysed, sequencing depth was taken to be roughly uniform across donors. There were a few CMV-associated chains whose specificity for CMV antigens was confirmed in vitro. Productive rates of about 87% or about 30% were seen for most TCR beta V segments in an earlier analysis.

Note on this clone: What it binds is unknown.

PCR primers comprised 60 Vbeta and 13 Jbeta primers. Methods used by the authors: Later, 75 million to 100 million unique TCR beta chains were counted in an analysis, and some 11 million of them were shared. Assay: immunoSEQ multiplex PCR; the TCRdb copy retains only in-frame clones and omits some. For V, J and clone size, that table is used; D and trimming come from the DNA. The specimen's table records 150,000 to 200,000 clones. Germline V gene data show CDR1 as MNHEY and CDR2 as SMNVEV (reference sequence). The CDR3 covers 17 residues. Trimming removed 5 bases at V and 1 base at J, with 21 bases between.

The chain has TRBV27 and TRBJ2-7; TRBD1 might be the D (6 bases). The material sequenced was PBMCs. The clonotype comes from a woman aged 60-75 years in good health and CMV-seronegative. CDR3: CASSPPTQGLPSYEQYF. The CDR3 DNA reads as TGTGCCAGCAGTCCCCCCACACAGGGCCTCCCGTCCTACGAGCAGTACTTC.